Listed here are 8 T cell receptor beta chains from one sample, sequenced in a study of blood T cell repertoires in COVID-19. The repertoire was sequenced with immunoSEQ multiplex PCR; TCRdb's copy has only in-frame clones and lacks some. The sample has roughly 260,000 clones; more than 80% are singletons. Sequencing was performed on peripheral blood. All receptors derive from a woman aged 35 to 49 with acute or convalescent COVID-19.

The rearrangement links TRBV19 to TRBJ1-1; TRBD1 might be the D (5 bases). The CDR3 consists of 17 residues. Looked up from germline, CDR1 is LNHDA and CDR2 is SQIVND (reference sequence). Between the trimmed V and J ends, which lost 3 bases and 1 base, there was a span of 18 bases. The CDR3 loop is CASSMGRGSGSNTEAFF. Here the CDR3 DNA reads TGTGCCAGTAGTATGGGGCGGGGGTCGGGATCGAACACTGAAGCTTTCTTT.

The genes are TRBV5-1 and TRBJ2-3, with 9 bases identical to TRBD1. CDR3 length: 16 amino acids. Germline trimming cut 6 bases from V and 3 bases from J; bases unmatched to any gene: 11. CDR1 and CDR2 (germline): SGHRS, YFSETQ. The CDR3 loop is CASNNRDRDPTDTQYF. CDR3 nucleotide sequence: TGCGCCAGCAACAACCGGGACAGGGACCCTACAGATACGCAGTATTTT.

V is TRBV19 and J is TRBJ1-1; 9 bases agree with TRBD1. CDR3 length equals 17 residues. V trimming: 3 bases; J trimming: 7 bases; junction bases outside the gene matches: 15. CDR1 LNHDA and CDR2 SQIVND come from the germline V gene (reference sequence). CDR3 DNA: TGTGCCAGTAGTATCCTGCGACAGGGGGGAGGGTTCGGTGAAGCTTTCTTT. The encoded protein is CASSILRQGGGFGEAFF.

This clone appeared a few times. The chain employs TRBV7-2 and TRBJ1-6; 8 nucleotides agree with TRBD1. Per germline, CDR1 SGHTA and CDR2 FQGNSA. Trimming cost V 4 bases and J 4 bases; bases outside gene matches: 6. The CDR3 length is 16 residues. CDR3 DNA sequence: TGTGCCAGCAGCTCACACCGGGACAGGTATAATTCACCCCTCCACTTT. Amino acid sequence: CASSSHRDRYNSPLHF.

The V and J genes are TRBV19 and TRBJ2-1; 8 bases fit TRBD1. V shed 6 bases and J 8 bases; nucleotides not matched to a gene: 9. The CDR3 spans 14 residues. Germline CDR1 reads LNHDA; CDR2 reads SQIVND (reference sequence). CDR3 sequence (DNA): TGTGCCAGTAGGCAGGGGGCGCGAGTGTATGAGCAGTTCTTC. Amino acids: CASRQGARVYEQFF.

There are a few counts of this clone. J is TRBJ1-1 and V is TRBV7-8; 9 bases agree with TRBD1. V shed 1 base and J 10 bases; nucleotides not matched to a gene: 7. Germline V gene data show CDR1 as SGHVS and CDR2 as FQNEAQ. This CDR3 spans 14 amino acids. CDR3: CASSLGFGQGSAFF. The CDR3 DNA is TGTGCCAGCAGCTTAGGATTTGGACAGGGGTCAGCTTTCTTT.

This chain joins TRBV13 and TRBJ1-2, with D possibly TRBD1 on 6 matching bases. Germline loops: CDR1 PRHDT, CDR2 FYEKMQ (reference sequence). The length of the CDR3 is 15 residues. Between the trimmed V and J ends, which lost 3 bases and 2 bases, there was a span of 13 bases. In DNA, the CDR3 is TGTGCCAGCAGCTTTCCGACAGGCACCAACTATGGCTACACCTTC. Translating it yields CASSFPTGTNYGYTF.

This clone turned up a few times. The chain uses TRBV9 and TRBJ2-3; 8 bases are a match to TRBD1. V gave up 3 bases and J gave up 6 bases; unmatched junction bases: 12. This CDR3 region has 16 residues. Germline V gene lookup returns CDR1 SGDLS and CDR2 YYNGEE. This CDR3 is CASSGGTRGLVDTQYF. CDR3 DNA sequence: TGTGCCAGCAGCGGAGGCACCAGGGGGCTGGTGGATACGCAGTATTTT.